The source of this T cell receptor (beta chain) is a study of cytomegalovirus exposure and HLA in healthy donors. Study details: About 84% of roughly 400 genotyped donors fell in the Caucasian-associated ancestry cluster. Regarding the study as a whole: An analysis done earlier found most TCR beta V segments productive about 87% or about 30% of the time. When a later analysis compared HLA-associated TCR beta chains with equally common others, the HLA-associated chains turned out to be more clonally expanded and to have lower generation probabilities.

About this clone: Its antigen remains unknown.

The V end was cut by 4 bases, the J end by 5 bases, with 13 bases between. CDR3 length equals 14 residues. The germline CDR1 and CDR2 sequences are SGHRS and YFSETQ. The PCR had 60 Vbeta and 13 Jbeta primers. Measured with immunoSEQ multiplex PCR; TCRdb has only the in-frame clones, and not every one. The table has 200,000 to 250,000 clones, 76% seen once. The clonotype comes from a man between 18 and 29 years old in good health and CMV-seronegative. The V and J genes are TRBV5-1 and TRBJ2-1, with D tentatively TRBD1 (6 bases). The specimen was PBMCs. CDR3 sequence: CASSTGQTNNEQFF. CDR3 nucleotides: TGCGCCAGCAGCACCGGACAGACGAACAATGAGCAGTTCTTC.